The present TCR beta chain was sequenced within a study of post-analysis software for immune sequencing data. Study findings and constraints: Batch-matched samples strongly co-clustered by F measure. Roughly five TRBV segments appeared more often in patients than in controls, and TRBV5-6, TRBV5-1 and TRBV20-1 were among these. Significantly lower normalized Chao1 diversity was found in patients with multiple sclerosis relative to controls.

Germline loops: CDR1 DFQATT, CDR2 SNEGSKA (reference sequence). CDR3 length equals 13 residues. The V gene lost 7 bases and the J gene lost 0 bases, with 13 bases spanning the gap. Concerning this clonotype itself: Its target is unknown.

Included in the TCR beta cDNA libraries were unique molecular identifiers. There were roughly 0.85 to 11 million T cells, and approximately 480,000 cDNA molecules came from them. MiXCR, run by TCRdb on the PCR reads, gives a single entry per CDR3 protein. The sample has some 500,000 distinct CDR3 sequences; roughly 46% are singletons. This TCR came from a girl aged 5-17 years with multiple sclerosis. The J gene is TRBJ2-7, the V gene TRBV20-1; unclear D gene. Sequences were obtained from blood. The CDR3 is CSGESQSSYEQYF. The CDR3 DNA is TGCAGTGGCGAGTCACAGAGCTCCTACGAGCAGTACTTC.